Listed below are T cell receptor beta chains from one sample, sequenced in a study of T cells in Graves' hyperthyroidism and ophthalmopathy. TCRdb itself ran the multiplex PCR reads through MiXCR, one entry per CDR3 protein. The sample contains around 370,000 distinct CDR3 sequences, less than 20% of which appear only once. Sequenced input: blood. The receptor source for this set is a man between 18 and 35 years old with Graves' ophthalmopathy. The CDR3 runs from the conserved cysteine through the conserved F or W. The D gene is left open where the match is weak. The size field is filled for only some rows; it gives once, few, many or a size class.

D gene: -
J gene: TRBJ2-1
clone size: many
V gene: TRBV20-1
CDR3 DNA: TGCAGTGCTCGTGTGATAGAGAATGAGCAGTTCTTC
CDR3 protein: CSARVIENEQFF

D gene: TRBD2
J gene: TRBJ2-1
clone size: -
V gene: TRBV7-2
CDR3 DNA: TGTGCCAGCAGCTTAGATGGGACTAGCGGGGGGGCCCTTTTTAGCTCCTACAATGAGCAGTTCTTC
CDR3 protein: CASSLDGTSGGALFSSYNEQFF

D gene: -
J gene: TRBJ1-4
clone size: many
V gene: TRBV28
CDR3 DNA: TGTGCCAGCAGTTTAATCTCAGTCGGAGAAAAACTGTTTTTT
CDR3 protein: CASSLISVGEKLFF

D gene: TRBD2
J gene: TRBJ2-1
clone size: many
V gene: TRBV2
CDR3 DNA: TGTGCCAGCAGTGTAGCGGGGAGCTCCTACAATGAGCAGTTCTTC
CDR3 protein: CASSVAGSSYNEQFF

D gene: -
J gene: TRBJ1-1
clone size: many
V gene: TRBV28
CDR3 DNA: TGTGCCAGCCTAGACCGCATGAACACTGAAGCTTTCTTT
CDR3 protein: CASLDRMNTEAFF

D gene: TRBD2
J gene: TRBJ2-2
clone size: few
V gene: TRBV24-1
CDR3 DNA: TGTGCCACCAGTGATTTGCAGGGAGGGCGGAACACCGGGGAGCTGTTTTTT
CDR3 protein: CATSDLQGGRNTGELFF

D gene: TRBD1
J gene: TRBJ2-1
clone size: -
V gene: TRBV12-5
CDR3 DNA: TGTGCTAGTGGTATTCACCCAGGGGGCGCTTTCAATGAGCAGTTCTTC
CDR3 protein: CASGIHPGGAFNEQFF

D gene: -
J gene: TRBJ1-5
clone size: many
V gene: TRBV12-3/TRBV12-4
CDR3 DNA: TGTGCCAGCAGTGGGACAAGCATAAATCAGCCCCAGCATTTT
CDR3 protein: CASSGTSINQPQHF

D gene: -
J gene: TRBJ1-2
clone size: many
V gene: TRBV6-2/TRBV6-3
CDR3 DNA: TGTGCCAGCAGCTTCATACTTCGGGGCTACACCTTC
CDR3 protein: CASSFILRGYTF

D gene: -
J gene: TRBJ1-4
clone size: many
V gene: TRBV3-1
CDR3 DNA: TGTGCCAGCAGCCATCGACGGGATAATGAAAAACTGTTTTTT
CDR3 protein: CASSHRRDNEKLFF

D gene: TRBD1
J gene: TRBJ2-1
clone size: -
V gene: TRBV19
CDR3 DNA: TGTGCCAGTACTGGGACAGGGGGCTACAATGAGCAGTTCTTC
CDR3 protein: CASTGTGGYNEQFF

D gene: -
J gene: TRBJ2-7
clone size: -
V gene: TRBV6-2/TRBV6-3
CDR3 DNA: TGTGCCAGCGGAAAGGGGGGGACACTCTCCTACGAGCAGTACTTC
CDR3 protein: CASGKGGTLSYEQYF

D gene: -
J gene: TRBJ1-1
clone size: many
V gene: TRBV12-3/TRBV12-4
CDR3 DNA: TGTGCCAGCAGTTCCGCCATGAACACTGAAGCTTTCTTT
CDR3 protein: CASSSAMNTEAFF

D gene: TRBD2
J gene: TRBJ2-5
clone size: few
V gene: TRBV2
CDR3 DNA: TGTGCCAGCAGGGGCGGGCGGGGGAGGGAGACCCAGTACTTC
CDR3 protein: CASRGGRGRETQYF

D gene: TRBD2
J gene: TRBJ2-1
clone size: many
V gene: TRBV20-1
CDR3 DNA: TGCAGTGCTACGACTAGCGGGCCTTACAATGAGCAGTTCTTC
CDR3 protein: CSATTSGPYNEQFF

D gene: -
J gene: TRBJ2-1
clone size: few
V gene: TRBV15
CDR3 DNA: TGTGCCACCAGCAGAGATGCAGTGTCGGGACCTAATGAGCAGTTCTTC
CDR3 protein: CATSRDAVSGPNEQFF

D gene: -
J gene: TRBJ2-3
clone size: -
V gene: TRBV9
CDR3 DNA: TGTGCCAGCAGCGTAGCCGGGGGGCGCGGCACAGATACGCAGTATTTT
CDR3 protein: CASSVAGGRGTDTQYF

D gene: -
J gene: TRBJ2-2
clone size: once
V gene: TRBV20-1
CDR3 DNA: TGCAGTGCTACCAGGAACACCGGGGAGCTGTTTTTT
CDR3 protein: CSATRNTGELFF

D gene: TRBD1
J gene: TRBJ2-5
clone size: few
V gene: TRBV15
CDR3 DNA: TGTGCCACCAGCAGAAGGACAGGTTTACGGGCGGATGACCAGTACTTC
CDR3 protein: CATSRRTGLRADDQYF

D gene: -
J gene: TRBJ2-1
clone size: many
V gene: TRBV12-3/TRBV12-4
CDR3 DNA: TGTGCCAGCAGGACGAACAATGAGCAGTTCTTC
CDR3 protein: CASRTNNEQFF

D gene: TRBD1
J gene: TRBJ2-2
clone size: few
V gene: TRBV6-1
CDR3 DNA: TGTGCCAGCAGTTTTAACAGGGGTGGCGGGGAGCTGTTTTTT
CDR3 protein: CASSFNRGGGELFF

D gene: -
J gene: TRBJ2-3
clone size: many
V gene: TRBV7-3
CDR3 DNA: TGTGCCAGCGGCGAACGAGGGGCCGTCACAGATACGCAGTATTTT
CDR3 protein: CASGERGAVTDTQYF

D gene: -
J gene: TRBJ1-2
clone size: -
V gene: TRBV7-9
CDR3 DNA: TGTGCCAGCAGCCGGCCAGGGGTTGGCTACACCTTC
CDR3 protein: CASSRPGVGYTF

D gene: -
J gene: TRBJ1-4
clone size: many
V gene: TRBV28
CDR3 DNA: TGTGCCAGCAGCCCCGGACAGTCAACTAATGAAAAACTGTTTTTT
CDR3 protein: CASSPGQSTNEKLFF

D gene: TRBD2
J gene: TRBJ2-1
clone size: -
V gene: TRBV29-1
CDR3 DNA: TGCAGCGTTGAAGCCCGACTCCTAGCGGGGGGTTACAATGAGCAGTTCTTC
CDR3 protein: CSVEARLLAGGYNEQFF

D gene: TRBD1
J gene: TRBJ1-1
clone size: many
V gene: TRBV15
CDR3 DNA: TGTGCCACCAGCAGATTTGGGACAGGGACGAACACTGAAGCTTTCTTT
CDR3 protein: CATSRFGTGTNTEAFF

D gene: -
J gene: TRBJ2-3
clone size: many
V gene: TRBV11-2
CDR3 DNA: TGTGCCAGCAGCTTACAACTCGGAAGCACAGATACGCAGTATTTT
CDR3 protein: CASSLQLGSTDTQYF

D gene: -
J gene: TRBJ2-1
clone size: many
V gene: TRBV11-3
CDR3 DNA: TGTGCCAGCTCTAGGGTCAGGGACGATGAGCAGTTCTTC
CDR3 protein: CASSRVRDDEQFF

D gene: -
J gene: TRBJ2-7
clone size: -
V gene: TRBV5-1
CDR3 DNA: TGCGCCAGCAGCTTGGGGGGAGGGGGCTCCTACGAGCAGTACTTC
CDR3 protein: CASSLGGGGSYEQYF

D gene: TRBD1
J gene: TRBJ2-7
clone size: few
V gene: TRBV6-1
CDR3 DNA: TGTGCCAGCACCGTAGTGGGACAGGGATCCTACGAGCAGTACTTC
CDR3 protein: CASTVVGQGSYEQYF

D gene: TRBD2
J gene: TRBJ2-3
clone size: few
V gene: TRBV11-2
CDR3 DNA: TGTGCCAGCAGCTTATTCCTAGCGGGGGGGAACACAGATACGCAGTATTTT
CDR3 protein: CASSLFLAGGNTDTQYF

D gene: TRBD1
J gene: TRBJ1-1
clone size: -
V gene: TRBV2
CDR3 DNA: TGTGCCAGCAGCGCCCACCGGGACAGGGGCCGTCTCATGAACACTGAAGCTTTCTTT
CDR3 protein: CASSAHRDRGRLMNTEAFF

D gene: TRBD1
J gene: TRBJ2-2
clone size: many
V gene: TRBV11-2
CDR3 DNA: TGTGCCAGCAGACAAAGAGGGACAGGGGAAAAAACCGGGGAGCTGTTTTTT
CDR3 protein: CASRQRGTGEKTGELFF

D gene: -
J gene: TRBJ2-2
clone size: many
V gene: TRBV29-1
CDR3 DNA: TGCAGCGTTGACGAAACAGGGAGGCTGGGGACCGGGGAGCTGTTTTTT
CDR3 protein: CSVDETGRLGTGELFF

D gene: TRBD2
J gene: TRBJ2-7
clone size: -
V gene: TRBV14
CDR3 DNA: TGTGCCAGCAGCCCGGGAGGAGCTTTTGAGCAGTACTTC
CDR3 protein: CASSPGGAFEQYF

D gene: -
J gene: TRBJ1-1
clone size: many
V gene: TRBV5-6
CDR3 DNA: TGTGCCAGCACCTTGGGGAACACTGAAGCTTTCTTT
CDR3 protein: CASTLGNTEAFF

D gene: -
J gene: TRBJ2-2
clone size: many
V gene: TRBV18
CDR3 DNA: TGTGCCAGCTCACAAGACCGTAACACCGGGGAGCTGTTTTTT
CDR3 protein: CASSQDRNTGELFF

D gene: TRBD1
J gene: TRBJ1-1
clone size: few
V gene: TRBV12-3/TRBV12-4
CDR3 DNA: TGTGCCAGCAGCCTGGACAGGGGATGGGGCACTGAAGCTTTCTTT
CDR3 protein: CASSLDRGWGTEAFF

D gene: -
J gene: TRBJ2-7
clone size: many
V gene: TRBV7-8
CDR3 DNA: TGTGCCAGCAGCCTCGATCACTACGAGCAGTACTTC
CDR3 protein: CASSLDHYEQYF

D gene: -
J gene: TRBJ1-2
clone size: many
V gene: TRBV29-1
CDR3 DNA: TGCAGCGTTGTGTCGACATTTGGCTACACCTTC
CDR3 protein: CSVVSTFGYTF

D gene: TRBD1
J gene: TRBJ1-6
clone size: once
V gene: TRBV6-9
CDR3 DNA: TGTGCCAGCAGTTGGGACAGCGATAATTCACCCCTCCACTTT
CDR3 protein: CASSWDSDNSPLHF

D gene: TRBD1
J gene: TRBJ1-4
clone size: many
V gene: TRBV7-6
CDR3 DNA: TGTGCCAGCAGCCCGGGACAGAGTAATGAAAAACTGTTTTTT
CDR3 protein: CASSPGQSNEKLFF

D gene: -
J gene: TRBJ1-2
clone size: many
V gene: TRBV20-1
CDR3 DNA: TGCAGTGCTGGCCCCCCTGGGGCCTATGGCTACACCTTC
CDR3 protein: CSAGPPGAYGYTF

D gene: TRBD1
J gene: TRBJ1-5
clone size: many
V gene: TRBV20-1
CDR3 DNA: TGCAGTACCGGGACAGGGATTGAGCCCCAGCATTTT
CDR3 protein: CSTGTGIEPQHF

D gene: -
J gene: TRBJ1-2
clone size: -
V gene: TRBV10-2
CDR3 DNA: TGCGCCAGCTCCCCGGGCCCGGGGAACTATGGCTACACCTTC
CDR3 protein: CASSPGPGNYGYTF

D gene: -
J gene: TRBJ2-7
clone size: -
V gene: TRBV20-1
CDR3 DNA: TGCAGTGCTAGAGATAACAGGGCAAACGAGCAGTACTTC
CDR3 protein: CSARDNRANEQYF

D gene: -
J gene: TRBJ1-5
clone size: -
V gene: TRBV7-9
CDR3 DNA: TGTGCCAGCAGCTTAGGGTGGAAAAACGGGCTTCAGCCCCAGCATTTT
CDR3 protein: CASSLGWKNGLQPQHF

D gene: -
J gene: TRBJ1-2
clone size: -
V gene: TRBV6-6
CDR3 DNA: TGTGCCAGCAGTTACTCGAGTATAACGGAAGGCTACACCTTC
CDR3 protein: CASSYSSITEGYTF

D gene: TRBD1
J gene: TRBJ1-2
clone size: -
V gene: TRBV19
CDR3 DNA: TGTGCCAGTAGTATCGGGACAGAGGGCTACACCTTC
CDR3 protein: CASSIGTEGYTF

D gene: -
J gene: TRBJ1-1
clone size: few
V gene: TRBV6-1
CDR3 DNA: TGTGCCAGCAGTTCCTATGGGTGGACTGAAGCTTTCTTT
CDR3 protein: CASSSYGWTEAFF

D gene: TRBD2
J gene: TRBJ2-6
clone size: few
V gene: TRBV7-9
CDR3 DNA: TGTGCCAGCAGCTCCAGCGGGGGGAACTCTGGGGCCAACGTCCTGACTTTC
CDR3 protein: CASSSSGGNSGANVLTF

D gene: -
J gene: TRBJ1-2
clone size: many
V gene: TRBV6-5
CDR3 DNA: TGTGCCAGCAGTTACGAGGCAGCCTATGGCTACACCTTC
CDR3 protein: CASSYEAAYGYTF

D gene: -
J gene: TRBJ1-1
clone size: many
V gene: TRBV9
CDR3 DNA: TGTGCCAGCAGCGTAGGCCCAGGGCCGAACACTGAAGCTTTCTTT
CDR3 protein: CASSVGPGPNTEAFF

D gene: TRBD2
J gene: TRBJ2-5
clone size: few
V gene: TRBV19
CDR3 DNA: TGTGCCAGTAGTATTAATCAGGGACTACAAGAGACCCAGTACTTC
CDR3 protein: CASSINQGLQETQYF

D gene: -
J gene: TRBJ1-6
clone size: few
V gene: TRBV7-9
CDR3 DNA: TGTGCCAGCCGGACCACGGAAGGCTCCTATAATTCACCCCTCCACTTT
CDR3 protein: CASRTTEGSYNSPLHF